The clone carrying this TCR beta chain occurred once. Its antigen remains unidentified. This sample is part of a study of radiation and T cells in renal cell carcinoma. Time point denoted: blood 4 weeks post-SBRT, at nephrectomy. This sample's treatment: 15 Gy SBRT to primary tumor, nephrectomy 4 weeks later. Nephrectomy followed 15 Gy stereotactic body radiation by 4 weeks. Radiation-treated patients gave blood at baseline, week 2 and week 4. Study-level results: In blood, top tumor clones expanded by 2 weeks, shrinking by 4.

TCRdb's copy holds only in-frame clones and misses some; the assay was immunoSEQ multiplex PCR. The sample has 30,000 to 40,000 clones; roughly 80% are singletons. The material sequenced was blood, taken from a patient whose treatment included radiotherapy and nephrectomy. The clonotype comes from a man between 60 and 75 years old with renal cell carcinoma.

For the CDR3, the DNA is TGTGCCTGGAGTCGAGGCAGGGCTGGGAACCAGCCCCAGCATTTT. It encodes CAWSRGRAGNQPQHF. This sequence joins TRBV30 and TRBJ1-5, with a tentative D call TRBD1 (5 bases). The CDR3 runs 15 residues. The V gene lost 2 bases and the J gene lost 7 bases, with 18 bases spanning the gap. CDR1 and CDR2 (germline): GTSNPN, SVGIG (reference sequence).